Here is one TCR beta chain with its context. This specimen comes from a study of neurological immune-mediated disorders. The cDNA was synthesized by 5'RACE incorporating 10-nucleotide random UMIs. Using its own MiXCR run on the 5' RACE reads, TCRdb lists one record per CDR3 protein. The sample has 80,000 to 95,000 distinct CDR3 sequences, roughly 3.2% seen once. This CDR3 region has 15 residues. Trimming took off 6 bases at V and 9 bases at J, with 18 bases between the two ends. Sequencing was done on a sample of PBMCs. This receptor was identified in a woman in her 50s with multiple sclerosis. This chain links TRBV12-3 or TRBV12-4 with TRBJ1-6; D is unclear. The CDR3 sequence: CASSLERVGVSPLHF. The CDR3 DNA reads TGTGCCAGCAGCCTGGAGAGGGTTGGGGTTTCACCCCTCCACTTT.